What follows is one T cell receptor beta chain and its context. Its antigen is not identified. The data were taken from a study of blood T cells in healthy people across ages. Whole-study findings and limits: Naive CD4+ cells and diversity were both higher in long-lived donors than in aged donors.

Alongside a J-beta primer mix, a sample-barcoded 5' primer served in a second PCR lasting roughly 6 to 12 cycles. Each CDR3 protein is one row after TCRdb ran MiXCR on the 5' RACE reads. The data show approximately 760,000 distinct CDR3 sequences, roughly 25% seen once. The same data also contributed to another study, on T cells of mothers and their children.

The receptor was isolated from a boy under 18 in good health. The sequenced material came from blood.

The CDR3 region has the DNA TGTGCCAGCAGTCCCGGGGGGGGATCCTATGGCTACACCTTC. It encodes CASSPGGGSYGYTF. The rearrangement joins TRBV6-2 or TRBV6-3 to TRBJ1-2; weak D call: TRBD1 (5 bases). The V gene lost 5 bases and the J gene lost 4 bases, with 14 bases spanning the gap. CDR3 length equals 14 residues. Looked up from germline, CDR1 is MNHEY and CDR2 is SVGEGT.